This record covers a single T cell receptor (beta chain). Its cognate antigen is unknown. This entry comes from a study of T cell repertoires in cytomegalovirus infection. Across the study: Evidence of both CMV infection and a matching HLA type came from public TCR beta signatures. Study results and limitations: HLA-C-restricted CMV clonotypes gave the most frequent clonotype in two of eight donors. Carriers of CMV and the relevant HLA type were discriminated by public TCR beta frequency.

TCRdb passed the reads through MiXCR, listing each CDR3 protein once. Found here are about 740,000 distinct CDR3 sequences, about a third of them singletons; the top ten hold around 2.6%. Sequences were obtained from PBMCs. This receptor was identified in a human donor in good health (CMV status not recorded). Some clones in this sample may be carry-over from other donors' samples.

Here the CDR3 reads CASSHLTSGRAVSYNEQFF. The CDR3 region has the DNA TGTGCCAGCAGCCACTTGACTAGCGGGAGGGCCGTCTCCTACAATGAGCAGTTCTTC. The chain is built from TRBV28 and TRBJ2-1; 14 positions agree with TRBD2. CDR1 and CDR2 (germline): MDHEN, SYDVKM. The CDR3 sequence is 19 residues long. J was trimmed by 0 bases and V by 6 bases; bases with no gene match: 10.